Shown below are 14 T cell receptor beta chains from a single sample sequenced in a study of blood T cell repertoires in COVID-19. Profiling relied on immunoSEQ multiplex PCR, and the TCRdb table lists in-frame clones only, not all of them. The table records around 140,000 clones, 70% to 80% of them present only once. Sequencing was performed on peripheral blood. These receptors were taken from a woman aged 80 or over with active or convalescent COVID-19.

This clone turned up a few times. The rearrangement joins TRBV2 to TRBJ1-3, with D uncertain. The V gene lost 3 bases and the J gene lost 8 bases, with 8 bases spanning the gap. The CDR3 runs 12 residues. Per the germline V gene, CDR1 is SNHLY and CDR2 is FYNNEI. CDR3 residues: CASSEGRYTIYF. In DNA form, the CDR3 reads TGTGCCAGCAGTGAGGGGAGATACACCATATATTTT.

The chain uses TRBV3-1 (or the pseudogene TRBV3-2) and TRBJ1-6; D unresolved. The CDR3 loop spans 14 amino acids. V shed 3 bases and J shed 6 bases, with 9 bases lying between them. The germline V gene encodes CDR1 LGHDT and CDR2 YNNKEL (reference sequence). CDR3 coding DNA: TGTGCCAGCAGCCATTATAGAATTAATTCACCCCTCCACTTT. As protein: CASSHYRINSPLHF.

The genes are TRBV7-2 and TRBJ2-3; 9 bases match TRBD2. The CDR3 loop spans 16 amino acids. From germline, CDR1 is SGHTA and CDR2 FQGNSA. J gave up 3 bases and V 2 bases, and 6 bases lay outside the gene matches. The CDR3 DNA reads TGTGCCAGCAGCTTAATAGGCGGGGGGGCGACAGATACGCAGTATTTT. Encoded protein: CASSLIGGGATDTQYF.

The chain couples TRBV7-9 to TRBJ2-3, with 10 bases aligning to TRBD2. Germline CDR1 reads SEHNR; CDR2 reads FQNEAQ (reference sequence). Trimming removed 1 base from V and 3 bases from J; junction bases left unmatched: 7. The CDR3 spans 17 residues. The CDR3 region is CASSLGRSGGETDTQYF. For the CDR3, the DNA is TGTGCCAGCAGCTTAGGGCGGAGCGGGGGGGAGACAGATACGCAGTATTTT.

This sequence joins TRBV28 and TRBJ2-1; 15 bases match TRBD2. The CDR3 is 15 residues long. Trimming took 6 bases from V and 10 from J; bases not matched to a gene: 7. In germline, CDR1 is MDHEN, CDR2 SYDVKM. The CDR3 here is CASRGTSGGSKEQFF. The CDR3 bases are TGTGCCAGCAGAGGGACTAGCGGGGGGTCTAAGGAGCAGTTCTTC. Full variable domain (missing parts from reference TRBV28 and TRBJ2-1): DVKVTQSSRYLVKRTGEKVFLECVQDMDHENMFWYRQDPGLGLRLIYFSYDVKMKEKGDIPEGYSVSREKKERFSLILESASTNQTSMYLCASRGTSGGSKEQFFGPGTRLTVL.

The CDR3 bases are TGTGCCATCAACGGGGGCACTGAAGCTTTCTTT. Its protein product is CAINGGTEAFF. The J gene is TRBJ1-1, the V gene TRBV10-3; maybe TRBD1 (5 bases). CDR3 length: 11 residues. The germline V gene encodes CDR1 ENHRY and CDR2 SYGVKD. V dropped 7 bases and J dropped 4 bases, with 7 bases sitting between them.

CDR3 coding DNA: TGTGCCAGCAGTTCTCGGGGAGTAGGATCGGCAGATACGCAGTATTTT. Translation gives CASSSRGVGSADTQYF. This chain uses TRBV2 with TRBJ2-3; tentatively, D is TRBD2 (5 bases). V lost 5 bases to trimming and J lost 4 bases, with 19 bases between them. Germline V gene sequence: CDR1 SNHLY, CDR2 FYNNEI. This CDR3 has 16 residues.

V and J are TRBV28 and TRBJ1-6; TRBD1 aligns across 7 bases. The CDR3 sequence is 15 residues long. From germline, CDR1 is MDHEN and CDR2 SYDVKM. V shed 2 bases and J 4 bases; nucleotides not matched to a gene: 2. CDR3 DNA sequence: TGTGCCAGCAGTTTAGGCAGGGGGTATAATTCACCCCTCCACTTT. Residues: CASSLGRGYNSPLHF.

To note about this clone: The conserved phenylalanine or tryptophan normally closing the CDR3 is absent here, so this likely arose from a read error. Because the CDR3's place on the DNA is in doubt, the DNA is left out and the CDR3 is given as listed by TCRdb. V usage is TRBV5-6 and J usage is TRBJ1-4; the DNA was not used to check the table's D call, TRBD1. Germline loops: CDR1 SGHDT, CDR2 YYEEEE. Both ends counted, the CDR3 spans 11 residues. CDR3: CASSTVAGLTL.

V and J are TRBV29-1 and TRBJ1-6; 9 bases line up with TRBD1. The V gene's germline CDR1 is SQVTM and CDR2 ANQGSEA. This CDR3 contains 14 residues. Trimming at V came to 6 bases and at J to 7 bases, leaving 7 bases not matched to a gene. The CDR3 here is CSVSAGQGNSPLHF. Written as DNA, the CDR3 is TGCAGCGTGAGTGCGGGACAGGGAAATTCACCCCTCCACTTT.

This clone has more than one count but fewer than ten. The chain combines TRBV6-5 with TRBJ1-1, with TRBD1 matching over 11 bases. The germline V gene encodes CDR1 MNHEY and CDR2 SVGAGI. Trimming cost V 6 bases and J 3 bases; bases outside gene matches: 6. CDR3 size: 15 residues. CDR3 sequence (DNA): TGTGCCAGCAGAGGACAGGGGGCCGGAGACACTGAAGCTTTCTTT. This codes for CASRGQGAGDTEAFF.

V is TRBV5-1 and J is TRBJ1-2; TRBD1 aligns across 7 bases. Germline V CDR1 and CDR2: SGHRS, YFSETQ. The CDR3 is 18 residues long. J lost 0 bases, V lost 4 bases, and 15 bases had no gene match. This chain's CDR3 is CASSPGTVPLLSNYGYTF. In DNA form, the CDR3 reads TGCGCCAGCAGCCCTGGGACAGTGCCCCTTCTATCTAACTATGGCTACACCTTC.

This clone turned up a few times. The chain carries TRBV30 and TRBJ1-2, with 7 bases that match TRBD1. The CDR3 totals 15 residues. With V trimmed by 0 bases and J by 4 bases, 8 bases remained unmatched. In germline, CDR1 is GTSNPN, CDR2 SVGIG (reference sequence). CDR3 in DNA: TGTGCCTGGAGTGTACCGACAGGGTACGGCTATGGCTACACCTTC. Protein product: CAWSVPTGYGYGYTF.

A note on this clone: One end of the junction does not line up with germline, which may come from a read error. This sequence joins TRBV6-1 and TRBJ1-6; D is undetermined. CDR1 is MNHNS and CDR2 is SASEGT in the germline V gene. The CDR3 runs to 17 residues. CDR3 sequence (DNA): TGTGCCAGCAGAGAAGATCCGGGAAGCTCCTATAATTCACCCCTCCACTTT. It specifies CASREDPGSSYNSPLHF.